These 8 T cell receptor beta chains came from one sample sequenced in a study of blood T cell repertoires in COVID-19. Measured with immunoSEQ multiplex PCR; TCRdb has only the in-frame clones, and not every one. The sample lists hundreds of thousands of clones; around 91% were seen once. The material sequenced was PBMCs or T cells enriched from blood (not recorded which). The receptors come from a man aged 25 to 40 who had recovered from COVID-19.

DNA of the CDR3: TGTGCCAGCAGCCAAGCCGGGACAGGCTCGACAGATACGCAGTATTTT. Translating gives CASSQAGTGSTDTQYF. The rearrangement uses TRBV14 and TRBJ2-3; 8 bases map to TRBD1. The germline V gene has CDR1 SGHDN and CDR2 FVKESK. The CDR3 is made up of 16 amino acids. Trimming removed 1 base from V and 3 bases from J; junction bases left unmatched: 6.

The gene calls are TRBV11-1 and TRBJ2-2; 12 nucleotides match TRBD2. V lost 6 bases and J lost 5; bases outside the gene matches: 7. Germline lookup yields CDR1 SGHAT and CDR2 FQDESV (reference sequence). This CDR3 has 16 amino acids. CDR3 region: CASSFGTSGRTGELFF. CDR3 coding DNA: TGTGCCAGCAGTTTCGGGACTAGCGGGCGGACCGGGGAGCTGTTTTTT.

The genes are TRBV5-5 and TRBJ2-7; tentative D call: TRBD2 (6 bases). Per germline, CDR1 SGHKS and CDR2 YYEKEE (reference sequence). The CDR3 runs 12 residues. The germline V and J ends were trimmed by 2 bases and 7 bases, with 10 bases remaining between them. CDR3: CASSLAGREQYF. In DNA, the CDR3 is TGTGCCAGCAGCTTAGCAGGGAGGGAGCAGTACTTC.

The CDR3 reads CASSHDRTSYTEAFF. The CDR3 nucleotides read TGTGCCAGCAGCCACGACAGGACCTCGTACACTGAAGCTTTCTTT. The chain recombines TRBV3-1 (or the pseudogene TRBV3-2) with TRBJ1-1, with a tentative D call TRBD1 (6 bases). V lost 3 bases to trimming and J lost 3 bases, with 14 bases between them. Germline CDR1 reads LGHDT; CDR2 reads YNNKEL (reference sequence). This CDR3 is built from 15 residues.

The CDR3 sequence is CSVTTGVAPGELFF. The CDR3 nucleotides are TGCAGCGTGACTACCGGGGTAGCACCCGGGGAGCTGTTTTTT. The chain recombines TRBV29-1 with TRBJ2-2; weak D call: TRBD2 (5 bases). The CDR3 runs 14 residues. Germline-derived CDR1 and CDR2 are SQVTM and ANQGSEA. Trimming took 6 bases from V and 6 from J, leaving 17 bases between them.

The V and J genes are TRBV5-4 and TRBJ2-1; TRBD2 agrees at 13 bases. Trimming cost V 0 bases and J 5 bases; bases outside gene matches: 2. Germline CDR1 SGHNT, CDR2 YYREEE (reference sequence). This CDR3 has 16 residues. The CDR3 spells CASSLGTSGGHNEQFF. CDR3 DNA: TGTGCCAGCAGCTTGGGGACTAGCGGGGGACACAATGAGCAGTTCTTC.

A single count supports this clone. The V gene is TRBV18, the J gene TRBJ2-7; 7 bases line up with TRBD2. The V gene end was trimmed by 4 bases and the J gene end by 2 bases; junction bases not matched to a gene: 8. CDR3 length: 15 residues. Per the germline V gene, CDR1 is KGHSH and CDR2 is LQKENI. Written as DNA, the CDR3 is TGTGCCAGCTCACGGGGGGGGTACTCAACCTACGAGCAGTACTTC. Its translation: CASSRGGYSTYEQYF.

This clone was seen a handful of times. The gene calls are TRBV2 and TRBJ2-2; TRBD2 matches 10 bases. Germline V CDR1 and CDR2: SNHLY, FYNNEI. CDR3 length equals 16 residues. Trimming removed 5 bases from V and 4 bases from J; junction bases left unmatched: 7. In nucleotides, the CDR3 is TGTGCCAGCAGTAGTATAGCGGGAGGCTTCACCGGGGAGCTGTTTTTT. Amino acid sequence: CASSSIAGGFTGELFF.